These 31 T cell receptor beta chains originate from one sample sequenced in a study of T cell responses to AZD1222 COVID-19 vaccine. Produced via immunoSEQ multiplex PCR; TCRdb's table is partial and in-frame only. The sample features 150,000 or so clones, with about 2.3% in its top ten. The sample taken for sequencing was peripheral blood. These receptors all stem from an adult in good health.

The genes are TRBV12-5 and TRBJ1-4; D is uncertain. V lost 2 bases and J 7 bases, leaving 14 bases between the germline ends. In germline, CDR1 is LGHNT, CDR2 FRNRAP. CDR3 size: 15 residues. In DNA form, the CDR3 reads TGTGCTAGTGGTTTGACTGTCGGAGCGGCTGAAAAACTGTTTTTT. Translated: CASGLTVGAAEKLFF. The variable domain in full, with the rest retrieved from reference TRBV12-5 and TRBJ1-4, is DARVTQTPRHKVTEMGQEVTMRCQPILGHNTVFWYRQTMMQGLELLAYFRNRAPLDDSGMPKDRFSAEMPDATLATLKIQPSEPRDSAVYFCASGLTVGAAEKLFFGSGTQLSVL.

V usage is TRBV7-9 and J usage is TRBJ2-1, with D uncertain. The V gene's germline CDR1 is SEHNR and CDR2 FQNEAQ (reference sequence). The CDR3 length is 14 residues. The V end lost 3 bases, the J end lost 2 bases, and 8 bases lay between the germline ends. Written as DNA, the CDR3 is TGTGCCAGCAGCTTTGTGGGCACCTACAATGAGCAGTTCTTC. Translated, it gives CASSFVGTYNEQFF.

The chain links TRBV3-1 (or the pseudogene TRBV3-2) to TRBJ2-1, with a tentative D call TRBD2 (6 bases). Trimming left V 7 bases short and J 6 bases short, with 19 bases between. The CDR3 totals 15 residues. Germline V gene sequence: CDR1 LGHDT, CDR2 YNNKEL (reference sequence). CDR3 sequence reads: CASTRVPGLTNEQFF. As DNA, the CDR3 is TGTGCCAGCACCCGAGTCCCGGGACTGACCAATGAGCAGTTCTTC.

The chain carries TRBV7-2 and TRBJ1-4, with TRBD1 as a possible D gene (6 bases). V shed 8 bases and J shed 8 bases, with 21 bases lying between them. The germline CDR1 and CDR2 sequences are SGHTA and FQGNSA. CDR3 length: 15 residues. CDR3 DNA sequence: TGTGCCAGCCGAATAAGGGGGGCGGACACAGAAAAACTGTTTTTT. Encoded protein: CASRIRGADTEKLFF.

The chain employs TRBV5-1 and TRBJ2-2; unclear D gene. The CDR3 loop spans 12 amino acids. The ends were cut back, 4 bases at V and 3 bases at J, with 4 bases in the middle. Germline V gene lookup returns CDR1 SGHRS and CDR2 YFSETQ. CDR3 DNA: TGCGCCAGCAGCGGAGACACCGGGGAGCTGTTTTTT. Protein: CASSGDTGELFF.

The chain combines TRBV19 with TRBJ1-4, with D maybe TRBD1 (5 bases). CDR1 and CDR2 (germline): LNHDA, SQIVND (reference sequence). This CDR3 comprises 15 residues. With 2 bases removed from V and 4 bases from J, the gap between germline ends came to 11 bases. The CDR3 DNA reads TGTGCCAGTAGTATAAGACAGCAACTTAATGAAAAACTGTTTTTT. Its translation: CASSIRQQLNEKLFF. The full variable domain, its missing parts supplied by reference TRBV19 and TRBJ1-4, is DGGITQSPKYLFRKEGQNVTLSCEQNLNHDAMYWYRQDPGQGLRLIYYSQIVNDFQKGDIAEGYSVSREKKESFPLTVTSAQKNPTAFYLCASSIRQQLNEKLFFGSGTQLSVL.

The chain joins TRBV7-8 to TRBJ1-1; D is ambiguous. The V end was cut by 2 bases, the J end by 3 bases, with 7 bases between. Germline values: CDR1 SGHVS, CDR2 FQNEAQ. This CDR3 region has 13 residues. CDR3: CASSLQRDTEAFF. Written as DNA, the CDR3 is TGTGCCAGCAGCTTACAACGGGACACTGAAGCTTTCTTT.

The CDR3 coding sequence is TGTGCCAGCGGCCGCCGCGGGGCGGGGGGCTTAACCACAGATACGCAGTATTTT. Protein product: CASGRRGAGGLTTDTQYF. This chain uses TRBV2 with TRBJ2-3, with 8 bases fitting TRBD2. The CDR3 is 18 amino acids. The germline V gene encodes CDR1 SNHLY and CDR2 FYNNEI. The ends lost 8 bases at V and 2 bases at J; junction bases unmatched: 18.

CDR3 region: CAISESQGAVGELFF. In DNA, the CDR3 is TGTGCCATCAGTGAGTCCCAGGGGGCTGTCGGGGAGCTGTTTTTT. This chain uses TRBV10-3 with TRBJ2-2, with TRBD1 matching 8 bases. From germline, CDR1 is ENHRY and CDR2 SYGVKD. This CDR3 is 15 amino acids long. V was clipped by 0 bases and J by 7 bases; unmatched bases: 4.

V is TRBV5-4 and J is TRBJ2-3; no definite D call. V lost 2 bases, J lost 6 bases, and 7 bases lay in between. Germline values: CDR1 SGHNT, CDR2 YYREEE (reference sequence). CDR3 length equals 12 residues. The CDR3 loop is CASSFPLDTQYF. The DNA for the CDR3 is TGTGCCAGCAGCTTCCCATTGGATACGCAGTATTTT.

The chain has TRBV7-9 and TRBJ2-1; unclear D gene. CDR1 SEHNR and CDR2 FQNEAQ come from the germline V gene (reference sequence). The length of the CDR3 is 14 residues. The V and J ends lost 5 bases and 7 bases respectively, with 15 bases between them. CDR3 DNA: TGTGCCAGCAGCCCCTCCGCCGTTCGAAATGAGCAGTTCTTC. Protein: CASSPSAVRNEQFF.

The V and J genes are TRBV20-1 and TRBJ2-5, with unresolved D. V lost 3 bases to trimming and J lost 4 bases, with 3 bases between them. This CDR3 is 10 amino acids long. Germline assignment: CDR1 DFQATT and CDR2 SNEGSKA (reference sequence). This chain's CDR3 is CSASVETQYF. In nucleotides, the CDR3 is TGCAGTGCTAGCGTAGAGACCCAGTACTTC.

V is TRBV4-2 and J is TRBJ2-2; 8 bases are shared with TRBD2. The germline V gene has CDR1 LGHNA and CDR2 YNFKEQ. The V segment lost 3 bases and the J segment 6 bases; nucleotides outside the gene matches: 15. The CDR3 has 18 amino acids. The CDR3 sequence: CASSQPPWAGGRSGELFF. The CDR3 nucleotides are TGTGCCAGCAGCCAGCCCCCATGGGCGGGGGGCCGGTCCGGGGAGCTGTTTTTT.

The V gene is TRBV24-1, the J gene TRBJ2-5, with a tentative D call TRBD1 (5 bases). This CDR3 is built from 13 residues. Between the trimmed V and J ends, which lost 7 bases and 1 base, there was a span of 9 bases. The germline V gene encodes CDR1 KGHDR and CDR2 SFDVKD. This chain's CDR3 is CATREGAQETQYF. Here the CDR3 DNA reads TGTGCCACCAGGGAAGGGGCCCAAGAGACCCAGTACTTC.

The chain combines TRBV18 with TRBJ1-4; 11 bases map to TRBD1. Germline V lookup: CDR1 KGHSH, CDR2 LQKENI. The CDR3 contains 16 residues. J gave up 5 bases and V 3 bases, and 5 bases lay outside the gene matches. The CDR3: CASSPRTGGPNEKLFF. In nucleotides, the CDR3 is TGTGCCAGCTCACCGCGGACAGGGGGCCCCAATGAAAAACTGTTTTTT.

The chain carries TRBV7-2 and TRBJ1-2, with 7 bases aligning to TRBD1. V shed 0 bases and J 5 bases; nucleotides not matched to a gene: 3. Germline V gives CDR1 SGHTA, CDR2 FQGNSA. The CDR3 sequence is 14 residues long. CDR3 nucleotides: TGTGCCAGCAGCTTAGCCAGGGACAGTTATGGCTACACCTTC. Its protein is CASSLARDSYGYTF.

This rearrangement joins TRBV28 to TRBJ1-4, with D possibly matching TRBD1 (6 bases). This CDR3 has 15 amino acids. V gave up 4 bases and J gave up 4 bases, with 13 bases separating them. Per the germline V gene, CDR1 is MDHEN and CDR2 is SYDVKM. Here the CDR3 reads CASSSPDSINEKLFF. The CDR3 nucleotides are TGTGCCAGCAGTTCCCCGGACAGTATTAATGAAAAACTGTTTTTT.

The rearrangement joins TRBV6-5 to TRBJ2-7; the match to TRBD2 covers 10 bases. V shed 3 bases, J shed 6 bases, and the junction held 8 bases outside the gene matches. The CDR3 runs 15 residues. The germline CDR1 and CDR2 sequences are MNHEY and SVGAGI. CDR3 sequence (DNA): TGTGCCAGCAGTTATGAGCGGGGGGGATGGGGCGAGCAGTACTTC. Its protein product is CASSYERGGWGEQYF.

The chain has TRBV5-1 and TRBJ2-2; 7 positions agree with TRBD2. This CDR3 is 15 amino acids long. The V gene end was trimmed by 4 bases and the J gene end by 1 base; junction bases not matched to a gene: 4. Germline lookup yields CDR1 SGHRS and CDR2 YFSETQ. This CDR3 reads CASSGTSVNTGELFF. For the CDR3, the DNA is TGCGCCAGCAGCGGAACTAGCGTGAACACCGGGGAGCTGTTTTTT.

Of note for this clone: This specimen includes other DNA sequences encoding the same CDR3. The V gene is TRBV5-6, the J gene TRBJ1-3, with unresolved D. Between the trimmed V and J ends, which lost 2 bases and 0 bases, there was a span of 6 bases. Germline loops: CDR1 SGHDT, CDR2 YYEEEE. This CDR3 is built from 14 residues. CDR3 nucleotide sequence: TGTGCCAGCAGCTTTAGCTTCTCTGGAAACACCATATATTTT. Translating gives CASSFSFSGNTIYF. Based on the CDR3 plus reference TRBV5-6 and TRBJ1-3, the full variable domain is DAGVTQSPTHLIKTRGQQVTLRCSPKSGHDTVSWYQQALGQGPQFIFQYYEEEERQRGNFPDRFSGHQFPNYSSELNVNALLLGDSALYLCASSFSFSGNTIYFGEGSWLTVV.

The chain joins TRBV11-3 to TRBJ2-2, with D possibly being TRBD1 (5 bases). Germline CDR1 and CDR2: SGHNT and YENEEA. This CDR3 comprises 14 residues. Trimming removed 3 bases at V and 5 bases at J, with 10 bases between. The CDR3, as DNA: TGTGCCAGCAGCTTGGGGCATGGGACCGGGGAGCTGTTTTTT. This encodes CASSLGHGTGELFF.

The chain has TRBV18 and TRBJ1-4; 8 nucleotides line up with TRBD1. This CDR3 is built from 14 residues. The V segment lost 6 bases and the J segment 5 bases; nucleotides outside the gene matches: 5. CDR1 is KGHSH and CDR2 is LQKENI in the germline V gene. DNA of the CDR3: TGTGCCAGCTCCCACAGGGGGGAGAATGAAAAACTGTTTTTT. Translating it yields CASSHRGENEKLFF.

This chain links TRBV19 with TRBJ2-1; TRBD1 or TRBD2 may be the D gene (5 bases each). Germline lookup yields CDR1 LNHDA and CDR2 SQIVND (reference sequence). V lost 7 bases and J 5 bases, leaving 21 bases between the germline ends. The CDR3 is 16 residues long. The CDR3 loop reads CASMGTAQPPHNEQFF. The CDR3 DNA follows: TGTGCCAGTATGGGGACCGCGCAGCCGCCCCACAATGAGCAGTTCTTC.

The chain has TRBV28 and TRBJ2-3; TRBD2 is a possible D gene (6 bases). The V gene's germline CDR1 is MDHEN and CDR2 SYDVKM. This CDR3 contains 15 residues. Trimming shortened V by 10 bases and J by 0 bases, and 17 bases separated the two germline ends. The CDR3 nucleotides read TGTGCCACCGGTCTAGCGACCCCTAGCACAGATACGCAGTATTTT. Protein product: CATGLATPSTDTQYF.

The chain joins TRBV15 to TRBJ2-1; TRBD1 agrees at 7 bases. The trim removed 4 bases at V and 5 bases at J, leaving 5 bases unmatched. CDR1 is LNHNV, CDR2 YYDKDF, per germline (reference sequence). This CDR3 has 14 amino acids. CDR3 protein: CATSMGDSNNEQFF. The CDR3 DNA reads as TGTGCCACCAGCATGGGGGACAGCAACAATGAGCAGTTCTTC.

This chain connects TRBV4-1 to TRBJ2-3, with 13 bases identical to TRBD2. Germline-derived CDR1 and CDR2 are MGHRA and YSYEKL. The CDR3 is 19 amino acids. V was clipped by 4 bases and J by 2 bases; unmatched bases: 12. Here the CDR3 reads CASSPWTSGGPDHTDTQYF. Here the CDR3 DNA reads TGCGCCAGCAGCCCTTGGACTAGCGGGGGCCCGGACCACACAGATACGCAGTATTTT.

This chain links TRBV5-1 with TRBJ2-1; tentative D call: TRBD2 (6 bases). CDR3 size: 13 residues. The V end was cut by 7 bases, the J end by 9 bases, with 17 bases between. The germline gives CDR1 SGHRS, CDR2 YFSETQ. The CDR3 sequence is CASSPLGGSEQFF. The DNA for the CDR3 is TGCGCCAGCTCGCCCCTAGGAGGGAGTGAGCAGTTCTTC.

The chain combines TRBV29-1 with TRBJ1-1; 9 bases match TRBD1. V shed 5 bases, J shed 5 bases, and the junction held 6 bases outside the gene matches. Germline V CDR1 and CDR2: SQVTM, ANQGSEA. The CDR3 runs 13 residues. CDR3 sequence reads: CSVTDRGATEAFF. CDR3 nucleotide sequence: TGCAGCGTTACGGACAGGGGCGCGACTGAAGCTTTCTTT.

The chain couples TRBV4-1 to TRBJ2-2; D is unclear. The CDR3 runs 15 residues. Germline CDR1 and CDR2: MGHRA and YSYEKL. Trimming cost V 2 bases and J 1 base, with 8 bases left between them. Here the CDR3 DNA reads TGCGCCAGCAGCCAATTCGCAGGGAACACCGGGGAGCTGTTTTTT. Translating it yields CASSQFAGNTGELFF.

The chain carries TRBV7-2 and TRBJ1-2; 8 nucleotides align to TRBD1. Germline CDR1 and CDR2: SGHTA and FQGNSA. With V trimmed by 5 bases and J by 8 bases, 10 bases remained unmatched. There are 14 residues in the CDR3. CDR3 protein: CASSTPGGARGYTF. Written as DNA, the CDR3 is TGTGCCAGCAGCACCCCAGGGGGCGCGAGGGGCTACACCTTC.

J is TRBJ1-2 and V is TRBV6-5, with D hard to call. This CDR3 has 13 amino acids. Deletions cut 5 bases from V and 8 bases from J, with 15 bases between. Germline V gene data show CDR1 as MNHEY and CDR2 as SVGAGI. The CDR3 is CASSLDGREGYTF. The CDR3 nucleotides read TGTGCCAGCAGTCTGGACGGGCGGGAGGGCTACACCTTC.